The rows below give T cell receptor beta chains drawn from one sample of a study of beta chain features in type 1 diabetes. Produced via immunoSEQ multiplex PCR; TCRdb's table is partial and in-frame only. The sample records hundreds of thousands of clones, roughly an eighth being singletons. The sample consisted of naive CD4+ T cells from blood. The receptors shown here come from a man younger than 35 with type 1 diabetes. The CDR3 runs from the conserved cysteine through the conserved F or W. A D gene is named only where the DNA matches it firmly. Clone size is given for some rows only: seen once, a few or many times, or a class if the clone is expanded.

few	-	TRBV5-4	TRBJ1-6	CASSLSPGLYNSPLHF	TGTGCCAGCAGCTTGTCTCCGGGCCTCTATAATTCACCCCTCCACTTT
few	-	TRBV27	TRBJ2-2	CASSLDTPRTGELFF	TGTGCCAGCAGCTTGGACACCCCGCGGACCGGGGAGCTGTTTTTT
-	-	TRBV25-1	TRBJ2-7	CASSEYAGRYEQYF	TGTGCCAGCAGTGAATACGCGGGGAGATACGAGCAGTACTTC
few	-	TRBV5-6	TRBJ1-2	CASSLNYGYTF	TGTGCCAGCAGCCTAAACTATGGCTACACCTTC
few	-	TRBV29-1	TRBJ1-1	CSVDRRMNTEAFF	TGCAGCGTTGACAGAAGGATGAACACTGAAGCTTTCTTT
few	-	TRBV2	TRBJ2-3	CASSGEGTDTQYF	TGTGCCAGCAGTGGCGAGGGCACAGATACGCAGTATTTT
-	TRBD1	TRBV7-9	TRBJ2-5	CASSSAGTEETQYF	TGTGCCAGCAGCTCCGCTGGGACAGAAGAGACCCAGTACTTC
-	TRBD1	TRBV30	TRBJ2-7	CAWSVQGAWDEQYF	TGTGCCTGGAGTGTCCAGGGGGCTTGGGACGAGCAGTACTTC
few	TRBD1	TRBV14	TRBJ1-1	CASSRGQYTEAFF	TGTGCCAGCAGCCGGGGACAGTACACTGAAGCTTTCTTT
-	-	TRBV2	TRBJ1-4	CASSDPRFNEKLFF	TGTGCCAGCAGTGACCCACGGTTTAATGAAAAACTGTTTTTT
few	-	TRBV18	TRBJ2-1	CASSPQGPRYNEQFF	TGTGCCAGCTCACCACAGGGTCCGAGGTACAATGAGCAGTTCTTC
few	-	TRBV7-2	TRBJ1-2	CASRSPGGIHGYTF	TGTGCCAGCAGATCCCCCGGAGGGATCCATGGCTACACCTTC
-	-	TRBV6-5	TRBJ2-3	CASSDRPSTDTQYF	TGTGCCAGCAGTGACAGGCCTAGCACAGATACGCAGTATTTT
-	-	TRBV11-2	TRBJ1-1	CASTYRVRTEAFF	TGTGCCAGCACCTACAGGGTTCGCACTGAAGCTTTCTTT
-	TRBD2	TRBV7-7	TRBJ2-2	CASSGGQNTGELFF	TGTGCTAGCAGCGGGGGACAGAACACCGGGGAGCTGTTTTTT
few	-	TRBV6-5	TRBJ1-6	CASSWTREVYNSPLHF	TGTGCCAGCAGTTGGACCCGAGAGGTTTATAATTCACCCCTCCACTTT
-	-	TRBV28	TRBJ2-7	CASSLLQGKSEQYF	TGTGCCAGCAGCCTCCTTCAGGGTAAGAGCGAGCAGTACTTC
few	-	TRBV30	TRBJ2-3	CAWSVVDTQYF	TGTGCCTGGAGTGTAGTAGATACGCAGTATTTT
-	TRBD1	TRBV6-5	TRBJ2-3	CASSRQGGLDTQYF	TGTGCCAGCAGTAGACAGGGGGGCCTGGATACGCAGTATTTT
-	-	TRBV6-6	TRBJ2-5	CASSSRETQYF	TGTGCCAGCAGCTCACGTGAGACCCAGTACTTC
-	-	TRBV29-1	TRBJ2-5	CSVEVGLQETQYF	TGCAGCGTTGAGGTGGGACTCCAAGAGACCCAGTACTTC
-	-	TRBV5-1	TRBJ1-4	CASSLDGRNEKLFF	TGCGCCAGCAGCTTGGACGGAAGGAATGAAAAACTGTTTTTT
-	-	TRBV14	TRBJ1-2	CASSLDRGRTF	TGTGCCAGCAGCCTCGACAGAGGGCGGACCTTC
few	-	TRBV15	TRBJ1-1	CATSRPAGGNTEAFF	TGTGCCACCAGCAGACCCGCCGGGGGGAACACTGAAGCTTTCTTT